This TCR beta chain stems from a study of T cell responses to AZD1222 COVID-19 vaccine. Concerning this clone: Its target is not known.

Sequencing was performed with immunoSEQ multiplex PCR; in TCRdb, only in-frame clones are kept and a portion is missing. The sample carries fewer than 120,000 clones, roughly 92% recorded once. Broader study findings: Vaccine-related CD4 TCRs covered spike, predominating at 160-218 and 743-854.

The ends were cut back, 0 bases at V and 0 bases at J, with 6 bases in the middle. The CDR3 totals 15 residues. Germline values: CDR1 SGHRS, CDR2 YFSETQ. This chain uses TRBV5-1 with TRBJ2-2; no firm D call. The sequenced sample was peripheral blood, obtained on day 0 of AZD1222 vaccination. The sequence was collected from an adult in good health. The chain's CDR3 is CASSLVPANTGELFF. Here the CDR3 DNA reads TGCGCCAGCAGCTTGGTGCCAGCGAACACCGGGGAGCTGTTTTTT.